This is a list of T cell receptor beta chains from one sample in a study of CD8 T cells in Susac syndrome. One entry per CDR3 protein results from TCRdb running MiXCR on the immunoSEQ multiplex PCR reads. The repertoire holds some 250,000 distinct CDR3 sequences, with 90% to 97% as singletons. Material for sequencing was CD4+ T cells from PBMCs. The receptor source for this set is a human donor with Susac syndrome. CDR3s include the opening cysteine and the closing phenylalanine or tryptophan. The D gene is left open where the match is weak. Expanded clones are given a class, and other clones once, few, many or no size at all.

clone_size d_call j_call v_call cdr3_aa cdr3_nt
- - TRBJ2-1 TRBV20-1 CSAKRAGSGLYNEQFF TGCAGTGCTAAGCGGGCGGGTAGTGGGCTCTACAATGAGCAGTTCTTC
- TRBD1 TRBJ1-2 TRBV4-2 CASSQVVQGAYGYTF TGTGCCAGCAGCCAAGTAGTCCAGGGGGCCTATGGCTACACCTTC
- - TRBJ1-5 TRBV20-1 CSAGREGDQPQHF TGCAGTGCCGGTCGGGAGGGGGATCAACCCCAGCATTTT
- - TRBJ2-7 TRBV30 CAWSVGNYEQYF TGTGCCTGGAGTGTCGGGAACTACGAGCAGTACTTC
- - TRBJ2-1 TRBV30 CAWSVLGRYNEQFF TGTGCCTGGAGTGTACTAGGAAGGTACAATGAGCAGTTCTTC
few TRBD1 TRBJ2-1 TRBV9 CASSLDRGSYNEQFF TGTGCCAGCAGCCTCGACAGGGGTTCCTACAATGAGCAGTTCTTC
- - TRBJ1-5 TRBV12-3/TRBV12-4 CASSFQQPQHF TGTGCCAGCAGCTTCCAACAGCCCCAGCATTTT
- TRBD2 TRBJ2-1 TRBV28 CASSSTGTSNNEQFF TGTGCCAGCAGTTCCACGGGGACTAGCAACAATGAGCAGTTCTTC
- TRBD1 TRBJ2-1 TRBV20-1 CSAMTGGQYNEQFF TGCAGTGCCATGACAGGGGGACAATACAATGAGCAGTTCTTC
- TRBD2 TRBJ2-3 TRBV2 CASTEGGASGGYTQYF TGTGCCAGCACCGAAGGGGGCGCTAGCGGGGGCTATACGCAGTATTTT
- - TRBJ2-7 TRBV7-9 CASSFWSGQTYEQYF TGTGCCAGCAGCTTTTGGAGTGGACAGACCTACGAGCAGTACTTC
- TRBD1 TRBJ1-5 TRBV24-1 CATTKRGTDNQPQHF TGTGCCACCACCAAACGGGGGACAGACAATCAGCCCCAGCATTTT
- TRBD2 TRBJ2-1 TRBV9 CASSRVGRAGNEQFF TGTGCCAGCAGCAGAGTAGGGAGGGCCGGCAATGAGCAGTTCTTC
once TRBD2 TRBJ2-1 TRBV12-3/TRBV12-4 CASSSPGLAGAGEQFF TGTGCCAGCAGTTCCCCGGGGCTAGCGGGAGCTGGTGAGCAGTTCTTC
- - TRBJ2-1 TRBV20-1 CSAGGTAGTIYNEQFF TGCAGTGCTGGGGGGACAGCCGGGACTATCTACAATGAGCAGTTCTTC
- - TRBJ1-2 TRBV28 CASSLGHGGYTF TGTGCCAGCAGTCTCGGCCATGGTGGCTACACCTTC
- - TRBJ1-2 TRBV12-3/TRBV12-4 CASSPEAGVGYTF TGTGCCAGCAGTCCGGAGGCGGGGGTTGGCTACACCTTC
- - TRBJ1-2 TRBV6-6 CASGSTALYVGYTF TGTGCCAGCGGATCGACAGCCCTCTATGTGGGCTACACCTTC
- - TRBJ1-1 TRBV7-9 CASSLGVGDTEAFF TGTGCCAGCAGCTTAGGAGTTGGGGACACTGAAGCTTTCTTT
- - TRBJ1-1 TRBV20-1 CSASREIMNTEAFF TGCAGTGCTAGCAGGGAAATCATGAACACTGAAGCTTTCTTT
- - TRBJ2-1 TRBV11-3 CASSFRAGSSYNEQFF TGTGCCAGCAGCTTTCGGGCGGGATCTTCTTACAATGAGCAGTTCTTC